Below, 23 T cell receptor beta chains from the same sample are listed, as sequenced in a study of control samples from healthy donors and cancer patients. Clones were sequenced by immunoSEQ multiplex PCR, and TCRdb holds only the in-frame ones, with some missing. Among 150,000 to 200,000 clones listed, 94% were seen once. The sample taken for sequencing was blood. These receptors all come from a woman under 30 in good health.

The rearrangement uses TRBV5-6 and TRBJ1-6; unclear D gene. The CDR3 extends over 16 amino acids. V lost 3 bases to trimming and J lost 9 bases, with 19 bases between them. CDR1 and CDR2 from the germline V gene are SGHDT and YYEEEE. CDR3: CASSSVGRGSSSPLHF. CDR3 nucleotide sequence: TGTGCCAGCAGCTCGGTGGGTCGCGGGAGTAGTTCACCCCTCCACTTT.

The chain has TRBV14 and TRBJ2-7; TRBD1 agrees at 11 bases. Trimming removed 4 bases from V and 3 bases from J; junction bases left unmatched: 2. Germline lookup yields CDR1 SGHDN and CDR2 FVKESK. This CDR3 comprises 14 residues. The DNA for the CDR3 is TGTGCCAGCAGCCCCGGGACAGGGGGCTACGAGCAGTACTTC. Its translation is CASSPGTGGYEQYF.

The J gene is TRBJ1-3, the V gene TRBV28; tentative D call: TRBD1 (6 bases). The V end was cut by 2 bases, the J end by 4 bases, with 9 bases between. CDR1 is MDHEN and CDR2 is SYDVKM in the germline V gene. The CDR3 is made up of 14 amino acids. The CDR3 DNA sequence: TGTGCCAGCAGTTTACGGCAGGGGGGAAACACCATATATTTT. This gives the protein CASSLRQGGNTIYF.

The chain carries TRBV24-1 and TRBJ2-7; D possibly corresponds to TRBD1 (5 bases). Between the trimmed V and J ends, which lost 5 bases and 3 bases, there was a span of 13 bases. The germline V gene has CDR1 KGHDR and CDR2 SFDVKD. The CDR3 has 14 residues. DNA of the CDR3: TGTGCCACCAGTGCTACTGATAGGGGCTACGAGCAGTACTTC. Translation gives CATSATDRGYEQYF.

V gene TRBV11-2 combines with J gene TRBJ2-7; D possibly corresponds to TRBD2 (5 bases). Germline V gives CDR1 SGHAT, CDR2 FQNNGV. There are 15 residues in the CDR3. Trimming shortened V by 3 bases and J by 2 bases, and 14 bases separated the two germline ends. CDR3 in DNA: TGTGCCAGCAGCTTGAGTGTAGGACTGACCTACGAGCAGTACTTC. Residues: CASSLSVGLTYEQYF.

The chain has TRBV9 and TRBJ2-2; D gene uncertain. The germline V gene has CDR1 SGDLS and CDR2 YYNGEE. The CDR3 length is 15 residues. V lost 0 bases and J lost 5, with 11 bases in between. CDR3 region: CASSVGVGMTGELFF. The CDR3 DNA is TGTGCCAGCAGCGTAGGGGTTGGGATGACCGGGGAGCTGTTTTTT.

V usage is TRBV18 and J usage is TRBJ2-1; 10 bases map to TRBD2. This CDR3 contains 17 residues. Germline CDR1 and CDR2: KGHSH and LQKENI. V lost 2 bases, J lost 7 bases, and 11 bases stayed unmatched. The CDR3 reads CASSPSGSGRLENEQFF. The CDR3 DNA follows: TGTGCCAGCTCACCATCCGGTAGCGGGAGGTTGGAAAATGAGCAGTTCTTC.

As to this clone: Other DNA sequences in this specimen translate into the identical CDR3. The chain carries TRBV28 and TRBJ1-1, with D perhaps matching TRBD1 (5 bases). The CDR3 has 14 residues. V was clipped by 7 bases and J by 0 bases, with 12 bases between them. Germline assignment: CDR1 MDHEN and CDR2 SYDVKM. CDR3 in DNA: TGTGCCAGCACCTCGGGGCAACTGAACACTGAAGCTTTCTTT. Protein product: CASTSGQLNTEAFF.

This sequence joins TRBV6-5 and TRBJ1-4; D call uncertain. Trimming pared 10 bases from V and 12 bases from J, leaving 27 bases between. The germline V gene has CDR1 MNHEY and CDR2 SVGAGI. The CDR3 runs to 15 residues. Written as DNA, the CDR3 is TGTGCCACCCGAGGGATCCGGGCCTCTTACCGGGAACTGTTTTTT. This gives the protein CATRGIRASYRELFF.

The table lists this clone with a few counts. In nucleotides, the CDR3 is TGTGCCAGCAGCCAGTCGCGGCGATATAATTCACCCCTCCACTTT. This sequence encodes CASSQSRRYNSPLHF. V and J are TRBV4-2 and TRBJ1-6; D uncertain. CDR1 is LGHNA, CDR2 YNFKEQ, per germline. V was cut by 3 bases and J by 4 bases, with 10 bases left in between. The CDR3 consists of 15 residues.

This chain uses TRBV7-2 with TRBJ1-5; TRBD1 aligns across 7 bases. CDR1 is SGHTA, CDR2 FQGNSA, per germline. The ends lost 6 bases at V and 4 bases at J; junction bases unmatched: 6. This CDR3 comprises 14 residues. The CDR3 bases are TGTGCCAGCAGTCCAACAGGGGCGAATCAGCCCCAGCATTTT. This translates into CASSPTGANQPQHF.

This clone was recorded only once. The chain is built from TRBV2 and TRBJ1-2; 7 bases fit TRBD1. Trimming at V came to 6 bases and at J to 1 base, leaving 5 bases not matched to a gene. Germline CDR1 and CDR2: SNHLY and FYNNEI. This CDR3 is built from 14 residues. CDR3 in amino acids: CASSLQGLNYGYTF. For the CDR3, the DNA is TGTGCCAGCAGCCTACAGGGGCTTAACTATGGCTACACCTTC.

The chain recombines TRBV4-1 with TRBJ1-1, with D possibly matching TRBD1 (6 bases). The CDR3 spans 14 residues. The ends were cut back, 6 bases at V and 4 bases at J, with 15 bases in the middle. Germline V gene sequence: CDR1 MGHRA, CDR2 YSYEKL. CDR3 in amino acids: CASRPGHGGTEAFF. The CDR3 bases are TGCGCCAGCAGACCGGGACACGGGGGCACTGAAGCTTTCTTT.

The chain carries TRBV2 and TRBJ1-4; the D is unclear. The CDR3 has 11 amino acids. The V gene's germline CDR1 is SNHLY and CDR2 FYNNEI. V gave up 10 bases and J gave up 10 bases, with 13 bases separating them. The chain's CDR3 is CATGPERKLFF. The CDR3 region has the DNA TGTGCCACTGGTCCCGAACGAAAACTGTTTTTT.

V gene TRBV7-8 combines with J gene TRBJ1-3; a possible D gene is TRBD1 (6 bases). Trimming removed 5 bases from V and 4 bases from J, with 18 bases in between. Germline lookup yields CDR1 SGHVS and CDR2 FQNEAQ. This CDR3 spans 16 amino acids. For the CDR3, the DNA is TGTGCCAGCAGCCAGAGCAGGGGTTACGCGGGAAACACCATATATTTT. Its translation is CASSQSRGYAGNTIYF.

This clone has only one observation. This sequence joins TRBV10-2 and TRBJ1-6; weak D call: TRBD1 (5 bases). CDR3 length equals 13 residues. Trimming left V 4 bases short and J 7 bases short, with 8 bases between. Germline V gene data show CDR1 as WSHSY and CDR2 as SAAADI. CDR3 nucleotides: TGCGCCAGCAGTGCCGGGGCGAATTCACCCCTCCACTTT. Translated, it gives CASSAGANSPLHF.

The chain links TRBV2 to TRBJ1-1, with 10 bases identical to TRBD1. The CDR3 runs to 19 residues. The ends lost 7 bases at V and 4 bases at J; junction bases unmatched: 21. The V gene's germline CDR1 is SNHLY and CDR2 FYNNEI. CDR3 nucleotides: TGTGCCAGCATGTTTTCGCCGGGACAGGGGATCTTGTCGGGCACTGAAGCTTTCTTT. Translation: CASMFSPGQGILSGTEAFF.

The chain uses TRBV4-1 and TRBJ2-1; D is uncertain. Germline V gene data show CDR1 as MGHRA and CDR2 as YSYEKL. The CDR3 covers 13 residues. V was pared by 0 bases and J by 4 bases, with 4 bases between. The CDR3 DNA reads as TGCGCCAGCAGCCAAGATTCTTACAATGAGCAGTTCTTC. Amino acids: CASSQDSYNEQFF.

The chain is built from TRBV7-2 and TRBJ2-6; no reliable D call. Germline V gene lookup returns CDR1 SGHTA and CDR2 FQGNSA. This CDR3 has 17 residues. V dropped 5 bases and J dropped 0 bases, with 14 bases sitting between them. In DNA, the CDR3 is TGTGCCAGCAGCCAACATCGCTCAGGCTCTGGGGCCAACGTCCTGACTTTC. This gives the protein CASSQHRSGSGANVLTF.

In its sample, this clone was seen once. The CDR3 DNA reads as TGTGCCAGCAGCCAAGCGGGGCACGGTGAAGCTTTCTTT. Protein sequence: CASSQAGHGEAFF. The V call is TRBV3-1 (or the pseudogene TRBV3-2), the J call TRBJ1-1, with D possibly TRBD1 on 5 matching bases. Germline V CDR1 and CDR2: LGHDT, YNNKEL (reference sequence). The CDR3 contains 13 residues. Trimming took off 1 base at V and 7 bases at J, with 10 bases between the two ends.

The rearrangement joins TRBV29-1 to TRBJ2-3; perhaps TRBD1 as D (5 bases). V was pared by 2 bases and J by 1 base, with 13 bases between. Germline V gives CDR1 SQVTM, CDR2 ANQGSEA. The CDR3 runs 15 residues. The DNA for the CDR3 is TGCAGCGTTGAACAGGGCATCCTCGGCACAGATACGCAGTATTTT. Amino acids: CSVEQGILGTDTQYF.

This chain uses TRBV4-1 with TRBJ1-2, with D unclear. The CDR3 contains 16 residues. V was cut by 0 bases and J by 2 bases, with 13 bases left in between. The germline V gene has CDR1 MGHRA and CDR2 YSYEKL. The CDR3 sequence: CASSQEVWAINYGYTF. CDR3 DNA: TGCGCCAGCAGCCAAGAGGTATGGGCAATAAACTATGGCTACACCTTC.

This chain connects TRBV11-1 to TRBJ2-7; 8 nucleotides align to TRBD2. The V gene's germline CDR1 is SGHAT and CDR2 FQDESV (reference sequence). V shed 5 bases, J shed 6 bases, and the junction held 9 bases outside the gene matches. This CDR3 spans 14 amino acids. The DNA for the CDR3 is TGTGCCAGCAGCCCCCCGGGGGGGCCAGGCGAGCAGTACTTC. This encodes CASSPPGGPGEQYF.